In this sample, the clone carrying this T cell receptor beta chain turned up many times. The sample belongs to a study of T cells of healthy individuals. One entry per CDR3 protein results from TCRdb running MiXCR on the 5' RACE reads. Of approximately 100,000 distinct CDR3 sequences in the sample, 15% to 20% were seen once. Trimming left V 5 bases short and J 7 bases short, with 14 bases between. The CDR3 loop spans 13 amino acids. The germline CDR1 and CDR2 sequences are SGHTA and FQGNSA. The TCR was taken from a human donor in good health. The chain joins TRBV7-2 to TRBJ1-1; perhaps TRBD1 as D (6 bases). This CDR3 is CASSPRQAIEAFF. The CDR3 nucleotides read TGTGCCAGCAGCCCCAGACAGGCGATTGAAGCTTTCTTT. Complete variable domain (other parts from reference TRBV7-2 and TRBJ1-1): GAGVSQSPSNKVTEKGKDVELRCDPISGHTALYWYRQSLGQGLEFLIYFQGNSAPDKSGLPSDRFSAERTGGSVSTLTIQRTQQEDSAVYLCASSPRQAIEAFFGQGTRLTVV.